This T cell receptor beta chain comes out of a study of human T cells and chemical hapten exposure. This clonotype was detected a few times. TCRdb re-called the RACE reads with MiXCR, one entry per CDR3 protein. The repertoire holds some 90,000 distinct CDR3 sequences, with roughly 11% as singletons. Time point described: patch test 2, 6 weeks after DPC sensitization. Treatment given: therapeutic diphenylcyclopropenone sensitization with weekly scalp DPC. V was pared by 4 bases and J by 4 bases, with 18 bases of the junction left unmatched. CDR3 length: 19 residues. Germline CDR1 SGHRS, CDR2 YFSETQ. The origin of this receptor is a woman between 35 and 50 years old with alopecia areata. Some clones in this sample may be carry-over from other donors' samples. The chain links TRBV5-1 to TRBJ2-2; 8 nucleotides agree with TRBD2. The sample in question was whole blood, obtained in connection with sensitization to the hapten diphenylcyclopropenone (DPC). The CDR3 bases are TGCGCCAGCAGCCTACTACCAGCGGGAGCCACCGGATCCACCGGGGAGCTGTTTTTT. Translating gives CASSLLPAGATGSTGELFF.